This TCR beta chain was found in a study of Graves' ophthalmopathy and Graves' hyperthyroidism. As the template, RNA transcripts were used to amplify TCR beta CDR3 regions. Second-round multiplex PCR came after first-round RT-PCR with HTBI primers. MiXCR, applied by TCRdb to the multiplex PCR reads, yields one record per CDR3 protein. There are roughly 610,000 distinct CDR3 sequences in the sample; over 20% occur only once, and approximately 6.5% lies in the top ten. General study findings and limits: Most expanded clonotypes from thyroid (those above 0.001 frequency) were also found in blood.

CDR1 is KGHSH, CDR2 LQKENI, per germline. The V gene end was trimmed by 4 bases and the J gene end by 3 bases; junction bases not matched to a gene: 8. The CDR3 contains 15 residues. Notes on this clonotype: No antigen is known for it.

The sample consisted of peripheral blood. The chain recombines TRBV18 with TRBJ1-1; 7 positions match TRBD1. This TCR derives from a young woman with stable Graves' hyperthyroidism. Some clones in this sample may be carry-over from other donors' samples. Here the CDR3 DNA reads TGTGCCAGCTCACTCGGTCCCAGGGGGGACACTGAAGCTTTCTTT. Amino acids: CASSLGPRGDTEAFF.